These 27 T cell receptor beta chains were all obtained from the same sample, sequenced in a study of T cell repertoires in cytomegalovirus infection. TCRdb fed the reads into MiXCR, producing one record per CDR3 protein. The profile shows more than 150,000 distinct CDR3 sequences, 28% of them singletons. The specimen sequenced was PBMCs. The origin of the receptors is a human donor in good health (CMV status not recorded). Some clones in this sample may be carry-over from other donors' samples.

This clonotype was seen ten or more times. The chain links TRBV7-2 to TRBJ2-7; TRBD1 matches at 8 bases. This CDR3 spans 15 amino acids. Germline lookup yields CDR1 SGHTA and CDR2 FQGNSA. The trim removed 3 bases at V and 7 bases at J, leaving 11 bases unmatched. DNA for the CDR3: TGTGCCAGCAGCTTCCAGACAGGGGACTTACGAGAGCAGTACTTC. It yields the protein CASSFQTGDLREQYF.

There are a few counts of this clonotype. CDR3 region: CSASTGYEKLFF. CDR3 nucleotide sequence: TGCAGTGCTAGTACGGGATATGAAAAACTGTTTTTT. J is TRBJ1-4 and V is TRBV20-1; no firm D call. V was trimmed by 3 bases and J by 6 bases, leaving 8 bases between them. The CDR3 runs to 12 residues. Germline assignment: CDR1 DFQATT and CDR2 SNEGSKA (reference sequence).

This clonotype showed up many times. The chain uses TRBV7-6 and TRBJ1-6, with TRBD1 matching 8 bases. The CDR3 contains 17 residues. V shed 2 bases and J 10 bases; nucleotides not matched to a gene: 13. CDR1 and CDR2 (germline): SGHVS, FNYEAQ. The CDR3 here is CASSLSGPGTGISPLHF. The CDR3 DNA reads TGTGCCAGCAGCTTAAGTGGCCCCGGGACAGGCATCTCACCCCTCCACTTT.

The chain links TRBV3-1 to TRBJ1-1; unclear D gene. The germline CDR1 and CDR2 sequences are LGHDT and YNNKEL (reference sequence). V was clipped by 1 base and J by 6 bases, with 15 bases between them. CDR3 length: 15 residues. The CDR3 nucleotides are TGTGCCAGCAGCCAAGGCAGACACCGAGGAGCTGAAGCTTTCTTT. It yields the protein CASSQGRHRGAEAFF.

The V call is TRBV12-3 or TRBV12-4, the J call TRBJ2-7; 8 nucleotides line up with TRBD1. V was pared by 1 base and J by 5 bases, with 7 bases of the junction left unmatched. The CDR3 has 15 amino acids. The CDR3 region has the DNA TGTGCCAGCAGTTTAGAAGTCAGGGGGCAGGACGAGCAGTACTTC. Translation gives CASSLEVRGQDEQYF.

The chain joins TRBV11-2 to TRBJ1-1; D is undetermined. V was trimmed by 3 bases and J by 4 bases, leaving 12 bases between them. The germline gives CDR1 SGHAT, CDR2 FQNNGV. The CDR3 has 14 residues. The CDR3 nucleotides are TGTGCCAGCAGCTTGGGAAGGAGCCTCACTGAAGCTTTCTTT. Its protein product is CASSLGRSLTEAFF.

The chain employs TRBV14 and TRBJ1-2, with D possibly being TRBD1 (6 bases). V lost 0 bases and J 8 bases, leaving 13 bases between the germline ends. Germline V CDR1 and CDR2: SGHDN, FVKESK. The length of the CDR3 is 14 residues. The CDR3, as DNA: TGTGCCAGCAGCCAAGAGAGGGGGGCGCGGGGCTACACCTTC. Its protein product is CASSQERGARGYTF.

The DNA of the CDR3 is TGTGCCAGCAGCCCGGGACTGGATCGGGGCACAGATACGCAGTATTTT. It specifies CASSPGLDRGTDTQYF. J is TRBJ2-3 and V is TRBV7-2, with D perhaps TRBD2 (6 bases). Deletions cut 5 bases from V and 1 base from J, with 16 bases between. Per germline, CDR1 SGHTA and CDR2 FQGNSA. The CDR3 sequence is 16 residues long.

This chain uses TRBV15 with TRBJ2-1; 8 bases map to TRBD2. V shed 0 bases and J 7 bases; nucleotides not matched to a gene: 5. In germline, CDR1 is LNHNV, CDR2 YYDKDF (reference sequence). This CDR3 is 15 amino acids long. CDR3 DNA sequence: TGTGCCACCAGCAGAGATCGGGGGGGTGGAAATGAGCAGTTCTTC. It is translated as CATSRDRGGGNEQFF.

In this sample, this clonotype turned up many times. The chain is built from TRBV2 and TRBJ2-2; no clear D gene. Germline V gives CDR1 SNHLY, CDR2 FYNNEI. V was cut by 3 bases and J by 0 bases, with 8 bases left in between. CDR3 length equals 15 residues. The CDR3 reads CASSEATPNTGELFF. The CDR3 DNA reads TGTGCCAGCAGTGAGGCTACGCCGAACACCGGGGAGCTGTTTTTT.

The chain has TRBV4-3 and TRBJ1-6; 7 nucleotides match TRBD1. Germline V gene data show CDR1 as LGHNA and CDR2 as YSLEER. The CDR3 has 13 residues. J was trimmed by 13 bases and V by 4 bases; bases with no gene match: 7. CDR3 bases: TGCGCCAGCAGCCCCAACAGGGGTTTGCCCCTCCACTTT. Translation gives CASSPNRGLPLHF.

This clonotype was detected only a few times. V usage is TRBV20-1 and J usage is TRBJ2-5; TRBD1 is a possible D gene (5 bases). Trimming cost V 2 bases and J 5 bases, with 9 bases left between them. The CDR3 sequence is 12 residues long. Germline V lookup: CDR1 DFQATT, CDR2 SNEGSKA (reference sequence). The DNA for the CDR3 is TGCAGTGCTAGAAAGGGGATGGAGACCCAGTACTTC. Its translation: CSARKGMETQYF.

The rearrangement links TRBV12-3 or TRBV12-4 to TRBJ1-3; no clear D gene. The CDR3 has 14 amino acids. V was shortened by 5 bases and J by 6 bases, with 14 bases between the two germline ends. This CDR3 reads CASSPSAGVNTIYF. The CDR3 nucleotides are TGTGCCAGCAGTCCCTCAGCGGGTGTAAACACCATATATTTT.

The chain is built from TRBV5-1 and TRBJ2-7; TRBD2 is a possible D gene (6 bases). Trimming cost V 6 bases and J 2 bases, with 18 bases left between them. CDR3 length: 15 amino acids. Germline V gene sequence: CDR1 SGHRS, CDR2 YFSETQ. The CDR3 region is CASKEGPTSPYEQYF. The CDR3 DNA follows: TGCGCCAGCAAGGAGGGACCGACATCCCCCTACGAGCAGTACTTC.

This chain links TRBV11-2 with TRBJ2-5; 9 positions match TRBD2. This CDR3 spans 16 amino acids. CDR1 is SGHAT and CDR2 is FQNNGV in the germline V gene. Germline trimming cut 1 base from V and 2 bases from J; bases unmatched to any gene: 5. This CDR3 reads CASSLGSGGTQETQYF. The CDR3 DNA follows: TGTGCCAGCAGCTTAGGGAGCGGGGGGACACAAGAGACCCAGTACTTC.

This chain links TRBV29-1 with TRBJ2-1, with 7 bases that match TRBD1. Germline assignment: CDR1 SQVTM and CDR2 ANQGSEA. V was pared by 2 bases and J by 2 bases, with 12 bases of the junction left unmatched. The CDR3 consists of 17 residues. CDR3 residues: CSVESSLQDRAYNEQFF. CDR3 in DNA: TGCAGCGTTGAATCGTCCTTGCAAGACAGGGCCTACAATGAGCAGTTCTTC.

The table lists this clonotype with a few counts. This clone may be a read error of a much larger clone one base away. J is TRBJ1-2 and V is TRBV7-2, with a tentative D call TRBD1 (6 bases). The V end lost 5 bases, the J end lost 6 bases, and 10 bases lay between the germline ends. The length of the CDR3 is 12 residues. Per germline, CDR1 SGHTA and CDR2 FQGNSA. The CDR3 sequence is CASSPHRDGYTF. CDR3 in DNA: TGTGCCAGCAGCCCCCACAGGGATGGCTACACCTTC.

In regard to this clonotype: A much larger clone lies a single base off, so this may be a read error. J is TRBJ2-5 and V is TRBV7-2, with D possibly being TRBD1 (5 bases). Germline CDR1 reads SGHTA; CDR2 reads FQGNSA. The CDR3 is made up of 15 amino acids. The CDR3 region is CASSLVVGATETKYF. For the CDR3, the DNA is TGTGCCAGCAGCTTAGTCGTAGGGGCTACGGAGACCAAGTACTTC.

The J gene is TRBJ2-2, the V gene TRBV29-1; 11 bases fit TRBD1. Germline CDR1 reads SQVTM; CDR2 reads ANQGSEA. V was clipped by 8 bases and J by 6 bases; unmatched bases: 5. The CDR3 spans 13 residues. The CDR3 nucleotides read TGCAGCTCGGACAGGGGGCAACCCGGGGAGCTGTTTTTT. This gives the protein CSSDRGQPGELFF.

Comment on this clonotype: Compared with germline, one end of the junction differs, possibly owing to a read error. The chain's CDR3 is CSAREPGRLNTETFF. As DNA, the CDR3 is TGCAGTGCTAGAGAACCGGGCCGGCTGAACACTGAAACTTTCTTT. This chain connects TRBV20-1 to TRBJ1-1; D uncertain. This CDR3 is built from 15 residues. Germline lookup yields CDR1 DFQATT and CDR2 SNEGSKA (reference sequence).

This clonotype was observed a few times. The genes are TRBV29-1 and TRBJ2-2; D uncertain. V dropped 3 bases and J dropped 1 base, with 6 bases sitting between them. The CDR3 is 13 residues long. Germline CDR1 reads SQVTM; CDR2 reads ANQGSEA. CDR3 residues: CSVDPGNTGELFF. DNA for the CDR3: TGCAGCGTTGACCCCGGGAACACCGGGGAGCTGTTTTTT.

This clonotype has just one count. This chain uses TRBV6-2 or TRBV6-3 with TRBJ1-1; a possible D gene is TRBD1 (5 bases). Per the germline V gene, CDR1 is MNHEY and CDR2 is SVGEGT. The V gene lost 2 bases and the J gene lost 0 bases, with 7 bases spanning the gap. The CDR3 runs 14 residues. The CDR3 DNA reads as TGTGCCAGCAGTTACCAGGGTATGAACACTGAAGCTTTCTTT. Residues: CASSYQGMNTEAFF.

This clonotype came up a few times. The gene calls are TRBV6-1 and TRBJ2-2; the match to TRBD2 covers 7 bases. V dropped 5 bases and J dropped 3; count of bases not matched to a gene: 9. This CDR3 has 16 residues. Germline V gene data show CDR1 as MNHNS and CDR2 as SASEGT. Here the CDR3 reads CASSSFVGGDTGELFF. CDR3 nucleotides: TGTGCCAGCAGTTCCTTCGTTGGGGGGGACACCGGGGAGCTGTTTTTT.

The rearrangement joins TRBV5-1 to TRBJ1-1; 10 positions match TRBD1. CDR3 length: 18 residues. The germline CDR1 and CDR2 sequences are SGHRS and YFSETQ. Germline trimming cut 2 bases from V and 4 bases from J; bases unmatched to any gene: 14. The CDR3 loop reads CASSLRQGATMRATEAFF. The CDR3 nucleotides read TGCGCCAGCAGCTTAAGACAGGGGGCGACTATGAGAGCCACTGAAGCTTTCTTT.

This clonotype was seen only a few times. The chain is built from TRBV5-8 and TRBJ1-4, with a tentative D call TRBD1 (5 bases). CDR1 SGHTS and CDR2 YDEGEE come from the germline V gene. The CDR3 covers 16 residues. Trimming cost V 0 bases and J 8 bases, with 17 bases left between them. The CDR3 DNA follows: TGTGCCAGCAGCTTGGAACTCCGGGGGTTCGAAGAAAAACTGTTTTTT. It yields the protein CASSLELRGFEEKLFF.

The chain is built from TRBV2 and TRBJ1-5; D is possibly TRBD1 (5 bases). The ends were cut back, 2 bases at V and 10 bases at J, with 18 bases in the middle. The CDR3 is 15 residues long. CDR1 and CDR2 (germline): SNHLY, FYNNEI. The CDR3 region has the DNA TGTGCCAGCAGTGAAATAGGGAGGGACGCCGGACCCCAGCATTTT. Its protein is CASSEIGRDAGPQHF.

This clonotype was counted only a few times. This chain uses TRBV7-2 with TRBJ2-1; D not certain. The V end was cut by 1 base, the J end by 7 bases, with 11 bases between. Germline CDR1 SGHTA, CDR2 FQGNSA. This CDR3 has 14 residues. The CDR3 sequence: CASSLEGSRNEQFF. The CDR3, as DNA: TGTGCCAGCAGCTTAGAGGGCTCACGTAATGAGCAGTTCTTC.